A single sample is the source of the 27 T cell receptor beta chains below, sequenced in a study of cytomegalovirus exposure and HLA in healthy donors. With 60 Vbeta and 13 Jbeta primers, the PCR was carried out. Some clones are missing from TCRdb's copy, which holds only in-frame ones; the method was immunoSEQ multiplex PCR. The sample yields around 220,000 clones, 75% to 85% seen once. What was sequenced was PBMCs. These TCRs come from a girl aged 10 to 17 in good health and CMV-seronegative.

The chain employs TRBV15 and TRBJ1-5; no firm D call. CDR1 and CDR2 from the germline V gene are LNHNV and YYDKDF (reference sequence). The length of the CDR3 is 15 residues. Trimming removed 0 bases at V and 2 bases at J, with 8 bases between. The CDR3, as DNA: TGTGCCACCAGCAGAGATAGGCAGGGCAATCAGCCCCAGCATTTT. Protein: CATSRDRQGNQPQHF.

This clone has a single count. This sequence joins TRBV2 and TRBJ1-2; tentatively, D is TRBD1 (6 bases). CDR3 length: 13 residues. Deletions cut 7 bases from V and 3 bases from J, with 12 bases between. Germline CDR1 reads SNHLY; CDR2 reads FYNNEI. In DNA, the CDR3 is TGTGCCAGCAAAGAGGACAGAGACTATGGCTACACCTTC. The encoded protein is CASKEDRDYGYTF.

This rearrangement joins TRBV6-4 to TRBJ2-2, with 7 bases fitting TRBD2. Germline trimming cut 6 bases from V and 1 base from J; bases unmatched to any gene: 5. From germline, CDR1 is MRHNA and CDR2 SNTAGT. The CDR3 loop spans 15 amino acids. The CDR3 here is CASSESGVNTGELFF. DNA of the CDR3: TGTGCCAGCAGCGAGAGCGGGGTGAACACCGGGGAGCTGTTTTTT.

V and J are TRBV27 and TRBJ1-1, with 10 bases identical to TRBD1. Germline values: CDR1 MNHEY, CDR2 SMNVEV (reference sequence). The CDR3 totals 14 residues. The V gene end was trimmed by 6 bases and the J gene end by 5 bases; junction bases not matched to a gene: 6. The CDR3 DNA reads TGTGCCAGCAGCAAGACAGGGGGCTGGACTGAAGCTTTCTTT. Translated, it gives CASSKTGGWTEAFF.

The rearrangement links TRBV7-2 to TRBJ2-7; a possible D gene is TRBD2 (6 bases). This CDR3 has 17 amino acids. Germline loops: CDR1 SGHTA, CDR2 FQGNSA. With 5 bases removed from V and 4 bases from J, the gap between germline ends came to 24 bases. The CDR3 loop is CASSPIRDQRREYEQYF. Written as DNA, the CDR3 is TGTGCCAGCAGCCCTATAAGGGACCAAAGGAGGGAGTACGAGCAGTACTTC.

Comment on this clone: This sample also contains other DNA sequences that code for the same CDR3. This chain's CDR3 is CASSLNTGELFF. CDR3 coding DNA: TGCGCCAGCAGCCTAAACACCGGGGAGCTGTTTTTT. This chain uses TRBV5-1 with TRBJ2-2; D is unresolved. The CDR3 contains 12 residues. The V gene's germline CDR1 is SGHRS and CDR2 YFSETQ. V lost 4 bases and J lost 2, with 3 bases in between.

The chain couples TRBV7-2 to TRBJ2-2; perhaps TRBD1 as D (5 bases). Trimming stripped 5 bases from V and 6 bases from J, with 16 bases between. CDR1 SGHTA and CDR2 FQGNSA come from the germline V gene. The CDR3 is made up of 15 amino acids. CDR3 coding DNA: TGTGCCAGCAGCAAAGGGGCGACCTCCGCCGGGGAGCTGTTTTTT. Translating gives CASSKGATSAGELFF.

This clone was found once. The chain is built from TRBV5-1 and TRBJ2-7; D is uncertain. Germline CDR1 and CDR2: SGHRS and YFSETQ. CDR3 size: 14 residues. Trimming shortened V by 0 bases and J by 1 base, and 8 bases separated the two germline ends. The CDR3 loop is CASSLGAPSYEQYF. CDR3 in DNA: TGCGCCAGCAGCTTGGGAGCCCCTTCCTACGAGCAGTACTTC. The whole variable domain, remainder taken from reference TRBV5-1 and TRBJ2-7, is KAGVTQTPRYLIKTRGQQVTLSCSPISGHRSVSWYQQTPGQGLQFLFEYFSETQRNKGNFPGRFSGRQFSNSRSEMNVSTLELGDSALYLCASSLGAPSYEQYFGPGTRLTVT.

This chain uses TRBV19 with TRBJ2-3; TRBD2 aligns across 8 bases. V trimming: 7 bases; J trimming: 0 bases; junction bases outside the gene matches: 12. Looked up from germline, CDR1 is LNHDA and CDR2 is SQIVND (reference sequence). The CDR3 is 17 residues long. The CDR3 sequence is CASTRGGGVRSTDTQYF. The CDR3 nucleotides are TGTGCCAGTACCCGGGGGGGCGGGGTCAGAAGCACAGATACGCAGTATTTT.

The V gene is TRBV7-6, the J gene TRBJ2-7; possible D gene TRBD1, 6 bases. Trimming stripped 3 bases from V and 4 bases from J, with 10 bases between. There are 13 residues in the CDR3. The germline gives CDR1 SGHVS, CDR2 FNYEAQ. The CDR3 sequence is CASSLQQGYEQYF. In DNA, the CDR3 is TGTGCCAGCAGCTTGCAACAGGGATACGAGCAGTACTTC.

This chain links TRBV6-5 with TRBJ1-5; no clear D gene. Per germline, CDR1 MNHEY and CDR2 SVGAGI. There are 13 residues in the CDR3. Trimming removed 9 bases at V and 6 bases at J, with 15 bases between. As DNA, the CDR3 is TGTGCCAGTTTGGGCGGGGTAAGTCAGCCCCAGCATTTT. Its protein product is CASLGGVSQPQHF.

This chain uses TRBV5-6 with TRBJ1-5; a weak D match, TRBD1 (6 bases). Germline assignment: CDR1 SGHDT and CDR2 YYEEEE. The CDR3 totals 15 residues. The V end lost 1 base, the J end lost 1 base, and 9 bases lay between the germline ends. The CDR3 sequence is CASSLRQGSNQPQHF. As DNA, the CDR3 is TGTGCCAGCAGCTTGAGGCAGGGGAGCAATCAGCCCCAGCATTTT.

The CDR3: CASSPPRDTEAFF. The CDR3 region has the DNA TGTGCCAGCAGTCCGCCTCGGGACACTGAAGCTTTCTTT. V gene TRBV28 combines with J gene TRBJ1-1; D gene uncertain. The V end lost 5 bases, the J end lost 3 bases, and 10 bases lay between the germline ends. The CDR3 loop spans 13 amino acids. Per the germline V gene, CDR1 is MDHEN and CDR2 is SYDVKM. The variable domain in full, with the rest retrieved from reference TRBV28 and TRBJ1-1, is DVKVTQSSRYLVKRTGEKVFLECVQDMDHENMFWYRQDPGLGLRLIYFSYDVKMKEKGDIPEGYSVSREKKERFSLILESASTNQTSMYLCASSPPRDTEAFFGQGTRLTVV.

The V gene is TRBV6-1, the J gene TRBJ1-5; 10 bases line up with TRBD1. From germline, CDR1 is MNHNS and CDR2 SASEGT. The V and J ends lost 4 bases and 2 bases, in that order; junction bases with no gene match: 11. This CDR3 region has 18 residues. The CDR3 reads CASSAGQGGIYRNQPQHF. CDR3 bases: TGTGCCAGCAGTGCAGGACAGGGGGGGATATATCGCAATCAGCCCCAGCATTTT.

The rearrangement uses TRBV11-2 and TRBJ2-5; the match to TRBD1 covers 7 bases. Germline CDR1 reads SGHAT; CDR2 reads FQNNGV. The CDR3 sequence is 15 residues long. V was clipped by 5 bases and J by 4 bases; unmatched bases: 10. DNA for the CDR3: TGTGCCAGCAGCACATACAGGGGAGTGGGAGAGACCCAGTACTTC. Its protein product is CASSTYRGVGETQYF.

The rearrangement links TRBV4-3 to TRBJ1-2; 7 nucleotides line up with TRBD1. The germline gives CDR1 LGHNA, CDR2 YSLEER. Losses at the gene ends were 0 bases for V and 6 bases for J; bases not matched to a gene: 7. This CDR3 is 15 amino acids long. As DNA, the CDR3 is TGCGCCAGCAGCCAAGAAGATGGAGGGGGCGATGGCTACACCTTC. Its translation is CASSQEDGGGDGYTF.

V and J are TRBV28 and TRBJ2-5; the match to TRBD2 covers 8 bases. There are 15 residues in the CDR3. V was clipped by 3 bases and J by 1 base; unmatched bases: 4. Germline V gives CDR1 MDHEN, CDR2 SYDVKM. The CDR3 DNA sequence: TGTGCCAGCAGTTTCGGGCGGGGGGTCCAAGAGACCCAGTACTTC. Encoded protein: CASSFGRGVQETQYF.

This clone was seen more than once but under ten times. The J gene is TRBJ2-1, the V gene TRBV27; D ambiguous. The CDR3 has 15 residues. Trimming left V 5 bases short and J 7 bases short, with 18 bases between. Per germline, CDR1 MNHEY and CDR2 SMNVEV (reference sequence). This chain's CDR3 is CASSRDSLLGNEQFF. The CDR3 coding sequence is TGTGCCAGCAGTCGTGACTCGCTTCTTGGGAATGAGCAGTTCTTC.

This chain links TRBV30 with TRBJ2-1; D possibly corresponds to TRBD2 (7 bases). CDR3 size: 18 residues. V was cut by 0 bases and J by 6 bases, with 24 bases left in between. CDR1 is GTSNPN, CDR2 SVGIG, per germline (reference sequence). The CDR3 region is CAWSVLGRGRGVLNEQFF. CDR3 nucleotides: TGTGCCTGGAGTGTGTTGGGGCGGGGGCGGGGCGTTCTCAATGAGCAGTTCTTC.

The chain recombines TRBV7-2 with TRBJ2-7; the D is unclear. The CDR3 consists of 13 residues. The V gene's germline CDR1 is SGHTA and CDR2 FQGNSA. Trimming pared 1 base from V and 6 bases from J, leaving 10 bases between. The CDR3 DNA reads as TGTGCCAGCAGCTTAGTGTTACCCAGCGAGCAGTACTTC. Protein product: CASSLVLPSEQYF.

The chain is built from TRBV11-3 and TRBJ2-1; possibly TRBD2 for D (6 bases). V was pared by 0 bases and J by 4 bases, with 10 bases between. The CDR3 runs to 15 residues. Germline loops: CDR1 SGHNT, CDR2 YENEEA. CDR3 in amino acids: CASSLEASAYNEQFF. In nucleotides, the CDR3 is TGTGCCAGCAGCTTAGAGGCTAGCGCTTACAATGAGCAGTTCTTC.

This chain connects TRBV11-2 to TRBJ2-1; TRBD1 agrees at 9 bases. Germline assignment: CDR1 SGHAT and CDR2 FQNNGV. V lost 5 bases and J lost 8; bases outside the gene matches: 16. The CDR3 totals 17 residues. This CDR3 reads CASSDFTGTGSGDEQFF. The CDR3 DNA reads TGTGCCAGCAGCGATTTCACCGGGACAGGGAGCGGGGATGAGCAGTTCTTC.

The chain uses TRBV6-5 and TRBJ2-7; TRBD1 aligns across 7 bases. This CDR3 contains 14 residues. Germline values: CDR1 MNHEY, CDR2 SVGAGI. With V trimmed by 2 bases and J by 0 bases, 1 base remained unmatched. CDR3 amino acids: CASSYGDSSYEQYF. CDR3 DNA sequence: TGTGCCAGCAGTTACGGGGACAGCTCCTACGAGCAGTACTTC.

The gene calls are TRBV6-5 and TRBJ1-1; D gene uncertain. The CDR3 covers 12 residues. V lost 9 bases and J lost 10, with 18 bases in between. Per the germline V gene, CDR1 is MNHEY and CDR2 is SVGAGI. The CDR3 DNA is TGTGCCAGTCTTTCTGAGCTTGATCGAGCTTTCTTT. Translating gives CASLSELDRAFF.

This sequence joins TRBV20-1 and TRBJ2-1; 7 nucleotides match TRBD1. The J segment lost 7 bases and the V segment lost 6 bases, leaving 3 bases of the junction unmatched. CDR1 is DFQATT, CDR2 SNEGSKA, per germline (reference sequence). This CDR3 is 11 amino acids long. Written as DNA, the CDR3 is TGCAGTGCCGCCAGGGGGAATGAGCAGTTCTTC. As protein: CSAARGNEQFF.

The rearrangement uses TRBV28 and TRBJ1-2; 9 positions agree with TRBD1. Losses at the gene ends were 7 bases for V and 6 bases for J; bases not matched to a gene: 9. Germline CDR1 MDHEN, CDR2 SYDVKM. This CDR3 region has 14 residues. The CDR3 nucleotides are TGTGCCAGCAAGAGAACAGGGGGCAAACATGGCTACACCTTC. Translation gives CASKRTGGKHGYTF.

This chain connects TRBV7-8 to TRBJ1-5, with a tentative D call TRBD1 (6 bases). V was clipped by 1 base and J by 0 bases, with 19 bases between them. CDR1 is SGHVS, CDR2 FQNEAQ, per germline. The CDR3 extends over 19 amino acids. The CDR3 bases are TGTGCCAGCAGCTTAGAATATTGGACAGTAGGAGATAGCAATCAGCCCCAGCATTTT. Translation: CASSLEYWTVGDSNQPQHF. Using reference TRBV7-8 and TRBJ1-5 for the parts outside the CDR3, the full variable domain is GAGVSQSPRYKVAKRGQDVALRCDPISGHVSLFWYQQALGQGPEFLTYFQNEAQLDKSGLPSDRFFAERPEGSVSTLKIQRTQQEDSAVYLCASSLEYWTVGDSNQPQHFGDGTRLSIL.